This T cell receptor (beta chain) appears in the sequencing data of a study of T cell repertoires in cytomegalovirus infection. The overall study: From public TCR beta signatures came an indication of both CMV infection and matching HLA type.

Whole-study results and caveats: In two of eight donors, the top clonotype was HLA-C-restricted CMV-specific.

TCRdb processed the reads anew with MiXCR; each CDR3 protein has one entry. Of 350,000 to 550,000 distinct CDR3 sequences in the sample, under 40% were seen once. Per the germline V gene, CDR1 is DFQATT and CDR2 is SNEGSKA (reference sequence). This CDR3 is built from 14 residues. The V and J ends lost 1 base and 6 bases respectively, with 13 bases between them. About this clonotype: Antigen specificity is unknown.

The sequence came from a human donor in good health (CMV status not recorded). Some clones in this sample may be carry-over from other donors' samples. The chain employs TRBV20-1 and TRBJ2-4; possible D gene TRBD2, 7 bases. Sequencing was performed on PBMCs. The chain's CDR3 is CSARGGGPGNIQYF. CDR3 in DNA: TGCAGTGCTAGAGGGGGGGGGCCTGGAAACATTCAGTACTTC.